Given below is one T cell receptor (beta chain) in context. Method: immunoSEQ multiplex PCR; TCRdb's copy keeps in-frame clones and lacks some. The table lists 60,000 to 90,000 clones, about 92% of them singletons. The data stem from a study of technical replicates of blood from a handful of donors. V was clipped by 4 bases and J by 1 base, with 8 bases between them. This CDR3 has 13 residues. Germline values: CDR1 SGHNT, CDR2 YYREEE (reference sequence). This clonotype was obtained from a human donor in good health. Sequencing input: T cells isolated from PBMCs. The rearrangement joins TRBV5-4 to TRBJ1-1; D call uncertain. This CDR3 is CASSQTPNTEAFF. The CDR3 DNA sequence: TGTGCCAGCAGCCAGACACCGAACACTGAAGCTTTCTTT.